The 30 T cell receptor beta chains listed next were all sequenced from one sample in a study of CD8 T cells in Susac syndrome. Random hexamers were used to reverse transcribe an amount of roughly 0.5 to 1 ug RNA. TCRdb re-called the immunoSEQ multiplex PCR reads through MiXCR, storing one row per CDR3 protein. Of about 23,000 distinct CDR3 sequences in the sample, around 93% were seen once. Sequencing input: CD8+ T cells from PBMCs. All receptors derive from a human donor with Susac syndrome.

The CDR3 loop reads CASSSGQLNYNEQFF. CDR3 DNA sequence: TGTGCCAGCAGCTCGGGACAGCTTAATTACAATGAGCAGTTCTTC. This chain links TRBV7-8 with TRBJ2-1; 7 bases are a match to TRBD1. J gave up 4 bases and V 4 bases, and 7 bases lay outside the gene matches. CDR3 length: 15 amino acids. The germline CDR1 and CDR2 sequences are SGHVS and FQNEAQ.

The chain uses TRBV14 and TRBJ1-1; no definite D call. The germline V gene has CDR1 SGHDN and CDR2 FVKESK. The ends were cut back, 4 bases at V and 0 bases at J, with 21 bases in the middle. The CDR3 totals 18 residues. CDR3 region: CASSPRSLARIMNTEAFF. The CDR3 nucleotides are TGTGCCAGCAGCCCAAGATCATTAGCAAGGATAATGAACACTGAAGCTTTCTTT. The whole variable domain, remainder taken from reference TRBV14 and TRBJ1-1, is EAGVTQFPSHSVIEKGQTVTLRCDPISGHDNLYWYRRVMGKEIKFLLHFVKESKQDESGMPNNRFLAERTGGTYSTLKVQPAELEDSGVYFCASSPRSLARIMNTEAFFGQGTRLTVV.

V usage is TRBV28 and J usage is TRBJ2-1; D is perhaps TRBD1 (6 bases). Trimming cost V 2 bases and J 6 bases, with 8 bases left between them. From germline, CDR1 is MDHEN and CDR2 SYDVKM. The CDR3 is made up of 13 amino acids. The CDR3 protein is CASSLGQFNEQFF. For the CDR3, the DNA is TGTGCCAGCAGTTTAGGACAGTTCAATGAGCAGTTCTTC.

The rearrangement links TRBV29-1 to TRBJ1-2; the D gene is possibly TRBD1 (6 bases). Germline CDR1 is SQVTM and CDR2 is ANQGSEA. V was trimmed by 1 base and J by 2 bases, leaving 11 bases between them. There are 14 residues in the CDR3. In DNA form, the CDR3 reads TGCAGCGTTGAAGCGACAGGAATCAACTATGGCTACACCTTC. The encoded protein is CSVEATGINYGYTF.

This chain uses TRBV3-1 with TRBJ2-7; possibly TRBD1 for D (5 bases). CDR3 length: 14 amino acids. Trimming removed 3 bases at V and 7 bases at J, with 16 bases between. Germline CDR1 and CDR2: LGHDT and YNNKEL (reference sequence). Here the CDR3 reads CASSHVRATGEQYF. The CDR3 coding sequence is TGTGCCAGCAGCCACGTCAGGGCTACGGGTGAGCAGTACTTC.

This clonotype came up once. The rearrangement links TRBV27 to TRBJ2-7; 9 bases line up with TRBD1. V shed 6 bases, J shed 6 bases, and the junction held 9 bases outside the gene matches. The CDR3 consists of 14 residues. Germline V gives CDR1 MNHEY, CDR2 SMNVEV (reference sequence). The CDR3 reads CASRPRDRVSEQYF. CDR3 coding DNA: TGTGCCAGCAGGCCCCGGGACAGGGTTTCCGAGCAGTACTTC.

The chain carries TRBV14 and TRBJ2-3, with D possibly being TRBD2 (6 bases). CDR3 length equals 17 residues. The V gene's germline CDR1 is SGHDN and CDR2 FVKESK. Deletions cut 1 base from V and 1 base from J, with 15 bases between. The CDR3 here is CASSQGPTSSGTDTQYF. As DNA, the CDR3 is TGTGCCAGCAGCCAAGGCCCTACTAGCAGCGGCACAGATACGCAGTATTTT.

This clonotype appeared a single time. The rearrangement links TRBV7-6 to TRBJ2-1, with a tentative D call TRBD1 (5 bases). Germline assignment: CDR1 SGHVS and CDR2 FNYEAQ. This CDR3 has 15 residues. The V end was cut by 2 bases, the J end by 7 bases, with 15 bases between. The CDR3: CASSLRGLVRNEQFF. The CDR3 region has the DNA TGTGCCAGCAGCTTAAGGGGATTAGTGAGGAATGAGCAGTTCTTC.

This clonotype has only one observation. V usage is TRBV27 and J usage is TRBJ2-5; tentatively, D is TRBD1 (5 bases). V gave up 0 bases and J gave up 4 bases, with 12 bases separating them. Looked up from germline, CDR1 is MNHEY and CDR2 is SMNVEV (reference sequence). This CDR3 region has 15 residues. CDR3 amino acids: CASSLSIQGTETQYF. As DNA, the CDR3 is TGTGCCAGCAGTTTATCGATCCAGGGTACAGAGACCCAGTACTTC.

The V and J genes are TRBV9 and TRBJ2-7, with D uncertain. Germline V gives CDR1 SGDLS, CDR2 YYNGEE. Deletions cut 2 bases from V and 5 bases from J, with 11 bases between. The CDR3 contains 13 residues. The CDR3 region is CASSVGPRNEQYF. The CDR3, as DNA: TGTGCCAGCAGCGTCGGGCCGAGGAACGAGCAGTACTTC.

V usage is TRBV12-3 or TRBV12-4 and J usage is TRBJ2-1; 14 bases agree with TRBD2. This CDR3 region has 15 residues. V dropped 5 bases and J dropped 6; count of bases not matched to a gene: 3. CDR3 DNA: TGTGCCAGCAGTCAAGGGACTAGCGGGAGCAATGAGCAGTTCTTC. As protein: CASSQGTSGSNEQFF.

The chain employs TRBV2 and TRBJ2-3; D unresolved. Germline CDR1 SNHLY, CDR2 FYNNEI. The CDR3 has 17 amino acids. Trimming stripped 3 bases from V and 1 base from J, with 17 bases between. CDR3 protein: CASSELPQFGGTDTQYF. The CDR3, as DNA: TGTGCCAGCAGTGAGCTCCCGCAGTTTGGTGGCACAGATACGCAGTATTTT.

The rearrangement uses TRBV28 and TRBJ2-4; TRBD1 matches 8 bases. V shed 2 bases and J 8 bases; nucleotides not matched to a gene: 5. The germline CDR1 and CDR2 sequences are MDHEN and SYDVKM. The CDR3 is made up of 14 amino acids. The CDR3 DNA follows: TGTGCCAGCAGTTTAGGACAGGGTGGACACATTCAGTACTTC. This gives the protein CASSLGQGGHIQYF.

The J gene is TRBJ2-1, the V gene TRBV3-1; 9 bases agree with TRBD1. The germline V gene encodes CDR1 LGHDT and CDR2 YNNKEL (reference sequence). This CDR3 is built from 15 residues. Trimming removed 0 bases from V and 9 bases from J; junction bases left unmatched: 6. This chain's CDR3 is CASSQDEGQGAEQFF. The CDR3 bases are TGTGCCAGCAGCCAAGATGAGGGACAGGGAGCTGAGCAGTTCTTC.

This chain's CDR3 is CASSLVGTEAPLHF. In DNA, the CDR3 is TGTGCCAGCAGCTTAGTCGGCACGGAAGCACCCCTCCACTTT. The J gene is TRBJ1-6, the V gene TRBV7-9; the D is unclear. This CDR3 is built from 14 residues. The V end was cut by 1 base, the J end by 11 bases, with 12 bases between. Germline V gene sequence: CDR1 SEHNR, CDR2 FQNEAQ (reference sequence).

The rearrangement joins TRBV6-2 or TRBV6-3 to TRBJ2-7; 9 bases line up with TRBD1. Germline CDR1 and CDR2: MNHEY and SVGEGT. The V segment lost 2 bases and the J segment 0 bases; nucleotides outside the gene matches: 8. This CDR3 is built from 17 residues. The CDR3 is CASSYLRDRGFSYEQYF. CDR3 bases: TGTGCCAGCAGTTACCTGAGAGACAGGGGGTTCTCCTACGAGCAGTACTTC.

The chain combines TRBV4-1 with TRBJ2-4; no clear D. Germline values: CDR1 MGHRA, CDR2 YSYEKL. The V gene lost 0 bases and the J gene lost 9 bases, with 15 bases spanning the gap. This CDR3 region has 15 residues. CDR3 protein: CASSQELRSTIIQYF. For the CDR3, the DNA is TGCGCCAGCAGCCAAGAGCTACGGTCAACCATCATTCAGTACTTC.

This clonotype was picked up a small number of times. J is TRBJ2-7 and V is TRBV9, with a weak D call TRBD2 (5 bases). V lost 0 bases to trimming and J lost 3 bases, with 10 bases between them. Germline lookup yields CDR1 SGDLS and CDR2 YYNGEE. This CDR3 has 14 amino acids. The CDR3 region has the DNA TGTGCCAGCAGCGTAGGGGGAGACGGCTACGAGCAGTACTTC. Its translation is CASSVGGDGYEQYF. Looking up the rest from reference TRBV9 and TRBJ2-7 gives the full variable domain: DSGVTQTPKHLITATGQRVTLRCSPRSGDLSVYWYQQSLDQGLQFLIQYYNGEERAKGNILERFSAQQFPDLHSELNLSSLELGDSALYFCASSVGGDGYEQYFGPGTRLTVT.

This sequence joins TRBV5-6 and TRBJ2-1; tentative D call: TRBD2 (6 bases). This CDR3 is built from 14 residues. The V gene lost 4 bases and the J gene lost 10 bases, with 18 bases spanning the gap. The germline gives CDR1 SGHDT, CDR2 YYEEEE. As DNA, the CDR3 is TGTGCCAGCAGCCATTGGGTGGAGGGCGGCGAGCAGTTCTTC. Translation: CASSHWVEGGEQFF.

V gene TRBV7-2 combines with J gene TRBJ2-1; TRBD1 agrees at 8 bases. The ends lost 1 base at V and 1 base at J; junction bases unmatched: 12. The CDR3 is 19 residues long. Germline loops: CDR1 SGHTA, CDR2 FQGNSA. CDR3: CASSLVPGGLTYSYNEQFF. CDR3 DNA: TGTGCCAGCAGCTTAGTTCCAGGGGGCCTCACTTATTCCTACAATGAGCAGTTCTTC. Looking up the rest from reference TRBV7-2 and TRBJ2-1 gives the full variable domain: GAGVSQSPSNKVTEKGKDVELRCDPISGHTALYWYRQSLGQGLEFLIYFQGNSAPDKSGLPSDRFSAERTGGSVSTLTIQRTQQEDSAVYLCASSLVPGGLTYSYNEQFFGPGTRLTVL.

The chain combines TRBV19 with TRBJ2-7; the match to TRBD2 covers 10 bases. Germline values: CDR1 LNHDA, CDR2 SQIVND (reference sequence). V trimming: 6 bases; J trimming: 3 bases; junction bases outside the gene matches: 8. The CDR3 length is 15 residues. For the CDR3, the DNA is TGTGCCAGTAGCCCTTTTTCTAGCGGGGGCTACGAGCAGTACTTC. Translated, it gives CASSPFSSGGYEQYF.

The rearrangement links TRBV12-3 or TRBV12-4 to TRBJ2-7; the match to TRBD1 covers 7 bases. The CDR3 extends over 15 amino acids. Trimming cost V 5 bases and J 3 bases; bases outside gene matches: 10. DNA for the CDR3: TGTGCCAGCAGTATCCTCGACAGGGATTACTACGAGCAGTACTTC. This translates into CASSILDRDYYEQYF.

The chain joins TRBV7-9 to TRBJ2-5; TRBD2 aligns across 9 bases. Germline V gene data show CDR1 as SEHNR and CDR2 as FQNEAQ (reference sequence). Losses at the gene ends were 3 bases for V and 2 bases for J; bases not matched to a gene: 16. The CDR3 spans 19 residues. CDR3 in amino acids: CASSFPSGGSQRNQETQYF. As DNA, the CDR3 is TGTGCCAGCAGCTTTCCCAGCGGGGGGTCTCAACGAAATCAAGAGACCCAGTACTTC.

CDR3 DNA: TGTGCCAGCAGCCTAGGGACAGGGTCACAACAGCCCCAGCATTTT. Amino acid sequence: CASSLGTGSQQPQHF. V gene TRBV7-3 combines with J gene TRBJ1-5, with TRBD1 matching over 9 bases. The germline V gene has CDR1 SGHTA and CDR2 FQGTGA. The CDR3 contains 15 residues. Germline trimming cut 5 bases from V and 7 bases from J; bases unmatched to any gene: 9.

The chain recombines TRBV4-3 with TRBJ2-2; D is unclear. The V and J ends lost 0 bases and 3 bases respectively, with 11 bases between them. The CDR3 covers 16 residues. Looked up from germline, CDR1 is LGHNA and CDR2 is YSLEER. As DNA, the CDR3 is TGCGCCAGCAGCCAAGAAGACCGCGTTGACACCGGGGAGCTGTTTTTT. Its translation is CASSQEDRVDTGELFF.

The V and J genes are TRBV6-2 or TRBV6-3 and TRBJ2-7, with a weak D call TRBD2 (6 bases). CDR1 is MNHEY and CDR2 is SVGEGT in the germline V gene. The V and J ends lost 4 bases and 5 bases respectively, with 12 bases between them. The CDR3 has 13 amino acids. The CDR3 bases are TGTGCCAGCAGTTCAACGGAGGGCGACGAGCAGTACTTC. Residues: CASSSTEGDEQYF.

The chain has TRBV29-1 and TRBJ2-3; 10 positions agree with TRBD1. Trimming at V came to 4 bases and at J to 2 bases, leaving 9 bases not matched to a gene. The CDR3 is 16 amino acids. Germline V CDR1 and CDR2: SQVTM, ANQGSEA. The CDR3 loop is CSVGQGAVDATDTQYF. In nucleotides, the CDR3 is TGCAGCGTTGGACAGGGGGCGGTTGACGCCACAGATACGCAGTATTTT.

This sequence joins TRBV7-9 and TRBJ1-1; D perhaps matches TRBD1 (5 bases). Looked up from germline, CDR1 is SEHNR and CDR2 is FQNEAQ (reference sequence). Trimming cost V 2 bases and J 11 bases, with 15 bases left between them. The CDR3 totals 13 residues. The CDR3 DNA sequence: TGTGCCAGCAGCTTAAACCCAGGGTTTCTGGCTTTCTTT. Its protein is CASSLNPGFLAFF.

In regard to this clonotype: The germline gene is not matched at one end of the junction; a read error may be the cause. The rearrangement joins TRBV6-2 or TRBV6-3 to TRBJ2-1; D unclear. Germline CDR1 reads MNHEY; CDR2 reads SVGEGT. There are 11 residues in the CDR3. The CDR3 sequence: CASSYYYEQFF. The CDR3 DNA reads TGTGCCAGCAGTTACTACTATGAGCAGTTCTTC.

This rearrangement joins TRBV4-3 to TRBJ1-5; no firm D call. V was clipped by 2 bases and J by 0 bases, with 8 bases between them. The CDR3 is 15 residues long. The germline gives CDR1 LGHNA, CDR2 YSLEER. The CDR3 DNA reads as TGCGCCAGCAGCCAAACGACATATAGCAATCAGCCCCAGCATTTT. Translating it yields CASSQTTYSNQPQHF.